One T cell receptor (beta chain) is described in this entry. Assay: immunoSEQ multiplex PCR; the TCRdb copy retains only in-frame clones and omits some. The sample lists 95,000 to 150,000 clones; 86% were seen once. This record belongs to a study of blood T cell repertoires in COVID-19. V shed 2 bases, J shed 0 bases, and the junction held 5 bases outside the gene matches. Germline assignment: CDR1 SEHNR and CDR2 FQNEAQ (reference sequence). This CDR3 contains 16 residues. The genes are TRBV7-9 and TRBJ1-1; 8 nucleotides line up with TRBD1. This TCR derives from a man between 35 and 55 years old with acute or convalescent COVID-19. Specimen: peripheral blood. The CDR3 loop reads CASSLRTGIMNTEAFF. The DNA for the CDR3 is TGTGCCAGCAGCTTAAGGACAGGGATCATGAACACTGAAGCTTTCTTT. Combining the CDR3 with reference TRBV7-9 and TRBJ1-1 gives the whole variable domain DTGVSQNPRHKITKRGQNVTFRCDPISEHNRLYWYRQTLGQGPEFLTYFQNEAQLEKSRLLSDRFSAERPKGSFSTLEIQRTEQGDSAMYLCASSLRTGIMNTEAFFGQGTRLTVV.